A selection of T cell receptor beta chains follows, all from one sample in a study of blood T cell repertoires in COVID-19. The protocol was immunoSEQ multiplex PCR, while the TCRdb copy is restricted to in-frame clones and leaves out a portion. The sample consists of approximately 130,000 clones, just under 90% of them appearing once. The sequenced sample consisted of peripheral blood. Receptor source: a woman in her 50s with acute or convalescent COVID-19. Both conserved end residues are part of each CDR3. A D gene is named only where the DNA matches it firmly. Only part of the rows carry a size: once, few, many, or a class if the clone is expanded.

j_gene: TRBJ2-3; v_gene: TRBV4-3; abundance: once; d_gene: TRBD2; CDR3nt: TGCGCCAGCAGCCAAGATCTGTCATGGGGGGAGGGTCCACAATATACGCAGTATTTT; CDR3aa: CASSQDLSWGEGPQYTQYF
j_gene: TRBJ1-1; v_gene: TRBV6-1; abundance: -; d_gene: -; CDR3nt: TGTGCCAGCAGTGAACGCCTTAGGAACACTGAAGCTTTCTTT; CDR3aa: CASSERLRNTEAFF
j_gene: TRBJ2-3; v_gene: TRBV24-1; abundance: once; d_gene: TRBD2; CDR3nt: TGTGCCACCAGTGATACTAGCGGGAGAATCGACGGCACAGATACGCAGTATTTT; CDR3aa: CATSDTSGRIDGTDTQYF
j_gene: TRBJ1-6; v_gene: TRBV21-1; abundance: once; d_gene: -; CDR3nt: TGTGCCAGCAGCACTACCGGGACAGGGTTCGGTCCCGGGGATAATTCACCCCTCCACTTT; CDR3aa: CASSTTGTGFGPGDNSPLHF
j_gene: TRBJ2-1; v_gene: TRBV3-1/TRBV3-2; abundance: -; d_gene: -; CDR3nt: TGTGCCAGCAGCTCAGAGGCGGGTCCTTACAATGAGCAGTTCTTC; CDR3aa: CASSSEAGPYNEQFF
j_gene: TRBJ1-1; v_gene: TRBV19; abundance: -; d_gene: TRBD1; CDR3nt: TGTGCCAGTAGTATTGACAGGGTTAAAGCTTTCTTT; CDR3aa: CASSIDRVKAFF
j_gene: TRBJ2-5; v_gene: TRBV3-1/TRBV3-2; abundance: -; d_gene: TRBD1; CDR3nt: TGTGCCAGCAGCCAACTTGGACAGGGGGGCCAAGAGACCCAGTACTTC; CDR3aa: CASSQLGQGGQETQYF
j_gene: TRBJ1-6; v_gene: TRBV7-2; abundance: -; d_gene: TRBD1; CDR3nt: TGTGCCAGCAGCTTAGCAGGGGGCAGGAATGATTCACCCCTCCACTTT; CDR3aa: CASSLAGGRNDSPLHF
j_gene: TRBJ2-7; v_gene: TRBV11-2; abundance: -; d_gene: TRBD2; CDR3nt: TGTGCCAGCAGCTTTTCGGCCGGGACTAGTGCCCTCGGGGAGCAGTACTTC; CDR3aa: CASSFSAGTSALGEQYF
j_gene: TRBJ1-2; v_gene: TRBV11-2; abundance: -; d_gene: -; CDR3nt: TGTGCCAGCAAATCAGGACAGTCCTATGGCTACACCTTC; CDR3aa: CASKSGQSYGYTF
j_gene: TRBJ2-1; v_gene: TRBV9; abundance: -; d_gene: -; CDR3nt: TGTGCCAGCAGCCCACAGGGAAGCTCCTACAATGAGCAGTTCTTC; CDR3aa: CASSPQGSSYNEQFF
j_gene: TRBJ2-4; v_gene: TRBV7-9; abundance: -; d_gene: -; CDR3nt: TGTGCCAGCAGCTTAGCCCAGGGTGGAAACATTCAGTACTTC; CDR3aa: CASSLAQGGNIQYF
j_gene: TRBJ2-7; v_gene: TRBV19; abundance: -; d_gene: TRBD2; CDR3nt: TGTGCCAGTAGAGAGGGACTAGCGGGAGTTCGACCTTCCGAGCAGTACTTC; CDR3aa: CASREGLAGVRPSEQYF
j_gene: TRBJ2-7; v_gene: TRBV12-1; abundance: once; d_gene: -; CDR3nt: TGTGCCAACTTCAGGCGGACAGAGCCTTTTTACGGGCAGTACTTC; CDR3aa: CANFRRTEPFYGQYF
j_gene: TRBJ1-2; v_gene: TRBV10-1; abundance: -; d_gene: -; CDR3nt: TGCGCCAGCAGTGCCCGGCCGGGCTATGGCTACACCTTC; CDR3aa: CASSARPGYGYTF
j_gene: TRBJ1-3; v_gene: TRBV5-1; abundance: -; d_gene: -; CDR3nt: TGCGCCAGCAGCTTACAGGGTGAAAACACCATATATTTT; CDR3aa: CASSLQGENTIYF
j_gene: TRBJ2-5; v_gene: TRBV4-1; abundance: once; d_gene: -; CDR3nt: TGCGCCAGCAGCCAGGGGAGAGGGAGTGGGGAAGAGACCCAGTACTTC; CDR3aa: CASSQGRGSGEETQYF
j_gene: TRBJ1-2; v_gene: TRBV7-8; abundance: -; d_gene: TRBD1; CDR3nt: TGTGCCAGCAGCAACGGACAGGTTGTAATTCCCCCGGGCTACACCTTC; CDR3aa: CASSNGQVVIPPGYTF
j_gene: TRBJ2-2; v_gene: TRBV24-1; abundance: once; d_gene: -; CDR3nt: TGTGCCACCAAGGGGGGGGGCACCGGGGAGCTGTTTTTT; CDR3aa: CATKGGGTGELFF
j_gene: TRBJ2-5; v_gene: TRBV5-1; abundance: once; d_gene: -; CDR3nt: TGCGCCAGCAGCCCGACGAGGGGGGGACAAGAGACCCAGTACTTC; CDR3aa: CASSPTRGGQETQYF
j_gene: TRBJ1-2; v_gene: TRBV7-6; abundance: -; d_gene: TRBD1; CDR3nt: TGTGCCAGCAGCTTAGCGAGCAGGGGGGTGGACTATGGCTACACCTTC; CDR3aa: CASSLASRGVDYGYTF
j_gene: TRBJ1-5; v_gene: TRBV9; abundance: -; d_gene: TRBD1; CDR3nt: TGTGCCAGCAGCGTAGGAGGGGGCAGTTATCAGCCCCAGCATTTT; CDR3aa: CASSVGGGSYQPQHF
j_gene: TRBJ2-5; v_gene: TRBV4-1; abundance: once; d_gene: TRBD2; CDR3nt: TGCGCCAGCAGCCAAACCGGGACTAGCGGGGGGGCTGGGGAGACCCAGTACTTC; CDR3aa: CASSQTGTSGGAGETQYF
j_gene: TRBJ2-6; v_gene: TRBV2; abundance: -; d_gene: -; CDR3nt: TGTGCCAGAGGTGGGCCTGGGGCCAACGTCCTGACTTTC; CDR3aa: CARGGPGANVLTF
j_gene: TRBJ2-3; v_gene: TRBV7-8; abundance: few; d_gene: -; CDR3nt: TGTGCCAGCAGCCAACGGGTGGATACGCAGTATTTT; CDR3aa: CASSQRVDTQYF
j_gene: TRBJ2-7; v_gene: TRBV20-1; abundance: -; d_gene: TRBD1; CDR3nt: TGCAGTGCTAGTATGGGACAGGGGGCCGAGCAGTACTTC; CDR3aa: CSASMGQGAEQYF
j_gene: TRBJ2-6; v_gene: TRBV3-1/TRBV3-2; abundance: -; d_gene: -; CDR3nt: TGTGCCAGCAGCCAATTCCGGTCAGGGCGATTTACTGGGGCCAACGTCCTGACTTTC; CDR3aa: CASSQFRSGRFTGANVLTF
j_gene: TRBJ2-3; v_gene: TRBV14; abundance: -; d_gene: -; CDR3nt: TGTGCCAGCAGCCTGCTGTTGGCAGGGGGGACAGATACGCAGTATTTT; CDR3aa: CASSLLLAGGTDTQYF
j_gene: TRBJ2-7; v_gene: TRBV19; abundance: -; d_gene: TRBD2; CDR3nt: TGTGCCAGTAGTATTTTTGGCGGCGGGGGGGCATCCTACGAGCAGTACTTC; CDR3aa: CASSIFGGGGASYEQYF
j_gene: TRBJ2-7; v_gene: TRBV29-1; abundance: -; d_gene: -; CDR3nt: TGCAGCGTAATCTTGCAGGGGAATCCCTACGAGCAGTACTTC; CDR3aa: CSVILQGNPYEQYF
j_gene: TRBJ2-7; v_gene: TRBV7-2; abundance: -; d_gene: -; CDR3nt: TGTGCCAGCACCCCAGGGGTCGACTACGAGCAGTACTTC; CDR3aa: CASTPGVDYEQYF
j_gene: TRBJ2-3; v_gene: TRBV7-8; abundance: -; d_gene: -; CDR3nt: TGTGCCAGCAGCCACCGGACTCAAGATACGCAGTATTTT; CDR3aa: CASSHRTQDTQYF
j_gene: TRBJ2-3; v_gene: TRBV9; abundance: -; d_gene: TRBD2; CDR3nt: TGTGCCAGCAGCGTCGTGGGAGGGAGCACAGATACGCAGTATTTT; CDR3aa: CASSVVGGSTDTQYF
j_gene: TRBJ2-7; v_gene: TRBV11-1; abundance: -; d_gene: -; CDR3nt: TGTGCCAGCAGCTCGAGGGGCCAGGGAGGCTACGAGCAGTACTTC; CDR3aa: CASSSRGQGGYEQYF
j_gene: TRBJ2-3; v_gene: TRBV18; abundance: -; d_gene: -; CDR3nt: TGTGCCAGCTCACCCCTTGGAGGGGGCACGGATACGCAGTATTTT; CDR3aa: CASSPLGGGTDTQYF
j_gene: TRBJ1-4; v_gene: TRBV25-1; abundance: -; d_gene: TRBD1; CDR3nt: TGTGCCAGCAGTTGGACAGGGGGCTTCGGAAAACTGTTTTTT; CDR3aa: CASSWTGGFGKLFF
j_gene: TRBJ1-2; v_gene: TRBV10-3; abundance: -; d_gene: TRBD1; CDR3nt: TGTGCCATCAGTGAGCCCAGGGGGCGGGGCTATGGCTACACCTTC; CDR3aa: CAISEPRGRGYGYTF
j_gene: TRBJ2-1; v_gene: TRBV5-1; abundance: -; d_gene: TRBD2; CDR3nt: TGCGCCAGCAGCTTGGCCTTAGCGGGGGGCAATAATGAGCAGTTCTTC; CDR3aa: CASSLALAGGNNEQFF
j_gene: TRBJ1-2; v_gene: TRBV14; abundance: -; d_gene: -; CDR3nt: TGTGCCAGCAGCCAAGGGGCCTATGGCTACACCTTC; CDR3aa: CASSQGAYGYTF
j_gene: TRBJ2-5; v_gene: TRBV27; abundance: -; d_gene: TRBD2; CDR3nt: TGTGCCAGCAGTCACCTAGCAGCGGGAAGGGGGACCCAGTACTTC; CDR3aa: CASSHLAAGRGTQYF
j_gene: TRBJ2-7; v_gene: TRBV5-1; abundance: -; d_gene: -; CDR3nt: TGCGCCAGCAACCTGGGGACAAGACCCTACGAGCAGTACTTC; CDR3aa: CASNLGTRPYEQYF
j_gene: TRBJ2-1; v_gene: TRBV6-5; abundance: -; d_gene: -; CDR3nt: TGTGCCACCCGGACAGCCCAGGAGCAGTTCTTC; CDR3aa: CATRTAQEQFF
j_gene: TRBJ1-5; v_gene: TRBV6-2/TRBV6-3; abundance: once; d_gene: -; CDR3nt: TGTGCCAGCAGTCCGCAGGGAAATAGCAATCAGCCCCAGCATTTT; CDR3aa: CASSPQGNSNQPQHF
j_gene: TRBJ1-2; v_gene: TRBV9; abundance: -; d_gene: -; CDR3nt: TGTGCCAGCACCGGCGGGTATGGCTACACCTTC; CDR3aa: CASTGGYGYTF
j_gene: TRBJ2-7; v_gene: TRBV3-1/TRBV3-2; abundance: -; d_gene: -; CDR3nt: TGTGCCAGCAGCCAAGGAACTGACAGCTCCTACGAGCAGTACTTC; CDR3aa: CASSQGTDSSYEQYF